This entry features one TCR beta chain sequence. Deletions cut 5 bases from V and 11 bases from J, with 21 bases between. There are 14 residues in the CDR3. CDR1 is SEHNR and CDR2 is FQNEAQ in the germline V gene (reference sequence). The sample belongs to a study of blood T cells in healthy people across ages. Primers used in a second PCR of about 6 to 11 cycles were a sample-barcoded 5' primer and a J-beta primer mix. Template switching added a 12-random-nucleotide identifier to every cDNA molecule. TCRdb re-analysed the 5' RACE reads in MiXCR, keeping a single row per CDR3 protein. The sample has about 1.5 million distinct CDR3 sequences, 35% to 45% seen once.

The clonotype originates from a woman aged 18-29 years in good health. V gene TRBV7-9 combines with J gene TRBJ2-5; D not resolved. The sequencing sample was made of blood. The CDR3 sequence is CASSPRTVYNEQYF. The CDR3, as DNA: TGTGCCAGCAGCCCGCGGACGGTTTACAATGAGCAGTACTTC.